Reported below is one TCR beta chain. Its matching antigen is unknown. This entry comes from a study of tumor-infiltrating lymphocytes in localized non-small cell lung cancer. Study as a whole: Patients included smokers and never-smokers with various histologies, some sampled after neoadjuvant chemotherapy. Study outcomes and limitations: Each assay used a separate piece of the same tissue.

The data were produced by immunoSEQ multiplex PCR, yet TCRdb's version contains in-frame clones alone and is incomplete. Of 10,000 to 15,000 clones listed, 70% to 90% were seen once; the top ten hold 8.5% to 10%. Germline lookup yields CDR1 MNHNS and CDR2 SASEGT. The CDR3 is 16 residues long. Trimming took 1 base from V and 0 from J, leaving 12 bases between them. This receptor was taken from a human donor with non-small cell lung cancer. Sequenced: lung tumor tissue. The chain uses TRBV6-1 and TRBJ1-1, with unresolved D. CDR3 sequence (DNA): TGTGCCAGCAGTGAAGGGTTGGGATTCATGAACACTGAAGCTTTCTTT. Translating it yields CASSEGLGFMNTEAFF.